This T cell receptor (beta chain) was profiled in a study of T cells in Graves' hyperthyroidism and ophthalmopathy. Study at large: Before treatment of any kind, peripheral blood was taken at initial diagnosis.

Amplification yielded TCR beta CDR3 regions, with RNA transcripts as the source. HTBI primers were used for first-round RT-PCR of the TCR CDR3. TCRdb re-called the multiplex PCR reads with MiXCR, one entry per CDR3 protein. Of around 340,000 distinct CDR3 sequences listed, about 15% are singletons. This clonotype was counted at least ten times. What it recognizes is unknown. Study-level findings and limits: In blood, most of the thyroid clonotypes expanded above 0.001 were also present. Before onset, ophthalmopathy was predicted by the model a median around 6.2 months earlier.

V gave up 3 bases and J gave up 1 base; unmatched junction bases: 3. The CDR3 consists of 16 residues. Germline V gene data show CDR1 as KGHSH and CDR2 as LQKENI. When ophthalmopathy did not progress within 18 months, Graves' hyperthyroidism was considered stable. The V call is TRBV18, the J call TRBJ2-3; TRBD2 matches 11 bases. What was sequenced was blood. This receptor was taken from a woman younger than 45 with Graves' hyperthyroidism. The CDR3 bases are TGTGCCAGCTCACCCAATAGCGGGAGGGGCACAGATACGCAGTATTTT. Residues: CASSPNSGRGTDTQYF.